This T cell receptor beta chain was sequenced in a study of blood T cell repertoires in COVID-19. As for the study in general: The analysed material was cDNA or gDNA that came from T cells, B-cell-depleted T cells, or PBMCs.

The CDR3 loop spans 14 amino acids. Trimming took 0 bases from V and 8 from J; bases not matched to a gene: 4. Germline loops: CDR1 SEHNR, CDR2 FQNEAQ (reference sequence). Participants' reported clinical history set cohort assignment. Recovered status applied to Cohort 3 donors who had two consecutive negative PCRs. It also applied to those with clearance or with symptom resolution. Original analysis: Using reference gene primer amplification, nucleated cell counts were estimated. Only in-frame clones appear in the TCRdb table, and some are missing; sequencing was by immunoSEQ multiplex PCR. V and J calls and clone size come straight from that table; D and trimming were deduced from the DNA. The profile covers 60,000 to 70,000 clones, with more than 75% appearing a single time and 9.5% to 13% taken by the ten largest.

This clonotype was obtained from a woman between 40 and 55 years old who had recovered from COVID-19. This chain uses TRBV7-9 with TRBJ1-2, with 9 bases matching TRBD1. Sequenced material: PBMCs or T cells enriched from blood (not recorded which). Here the CDR3 DNA reads TGTGCCAGCAGCTTAGCACAGGGGGCGAGGGGCTACACCTTC. It is translated as CASSLAQGARGYTF.